The 28 T cell receptor beta chains in this list originate from one sample, sequenced in a study of blood T cell repertoires in COVID-19. Method: immunoSEQ multiplex PCR; TCRdb's copy keeps in-frame clones and lacks some. This table has roughly 190,000 clones, 84% appearing once. The specimen was PBMCs or T cells enriched from blood (not recorded which). The source is a woman in her 30s who had been exposed to COVID-19.

V is TRBV19 and J is TRBJ2-1, with D perhaps TRBD1 (6 bases). This CDR3 contains 16 residues. Germline assignment: CDR1 LNHDA and CDR2 SQIVND (reference sequence). The V end was cut by 9 bases, the J end by 7 bases, with 25 bases between. The CDR3 DNA sequence: TGTGCCAGCACTCCGCTATACAGGGAGCCGAGAAATGAGCAGTTCTTC. It translates to CASTPLYREPRNEQFF.

The V call is TRBV24-1, the J call TRBJ2-5; 7 bases are a match to TRBD1. This CDR3 region has 14 residues. V lost 7 bases and J lost 5; bases outside the gene matches: 9. The germline V gene encodes CDR1 KGHDR and CDR2 SFDVKD. CDR3 sequence (DNA): TGTGCCACCAGCGACGGGACAGTGCGGGAGACCCAGTACTTC. This codes for CATSDGTVRETQYF.

This chain uses TRBV6-2 or TRBV6-3 with TRBJ1-6, with D possibly being TRBD1 (6 bases). This CDR3 region has 16 residues. CDR1 MNHEY and CDR2 SVGEGT come from the germline V gene. V was shortened by 2 bases and J by 6 bases, with 14 bases between the two germline ends. CDR3 sequence reads: CASSYLSDSPNSPLHF. DNA of the CDR3: TGTGCCAGCAGTTACCTTTCGGACAGCCCTAATTCACCCCTCCACTTT.

This clone was counted between two and nine times. The chain links TRBV7-2 to TRBJ1-1; 12 bases fit TRBD1. The ends lost 6 bases at V and 5 bases at J; junction bases unmatched: 1. The CDR3 extends over 13 amino acids. CDR1 is SGHTA and CDR2 is FQGNSA in the germline V gene. This chain's CDR3 is CASRGQGATEAFF. The CDR3 bases are TGTGCCAGCAGGGGACAGGGGGCGACTGAAGCTTTCTTT.

The rearrangement joins TRBV5-6 to TRBJ2-2; D is unclear. The CDR3 has 15 residues. Trimming left V 1 base short and J 3 bases short, with 10 bases between. CDR1 and CDR2 (germline): SGHDT, YYEEEE. This CDR3 is CASSLSYVDTGELFF. As DNA, the CDR3 is TGTGCCAGCAGCTTGTCCTACGTCGACACCGGGGAGCTGTTTTTT.

The chain carries TRBV16 and TRBJ2-7; 12 nucleotides match TRBD1. Germline CDR1 and CDR2: KGHSY and FQNENV. The ends lost 1 base at V and 11 bases at J; junction bases unmatched: 3. The CDR3 spans 13 residues. CDR3 protein: CASSQLGQGAKYF. DNA for the CDR3: TGTGCCAGCAGCCAATTGGGACAGGGGGCGAAGTACTTC.

The chain's CDR3 is CASSSVSGDQPQHF. The CDR3 DNA follows: TGTGCCAGCAGCTCAGTCTCAGGGGATCAGCCCCAGCATTTT. The J gene is TRBJ1-5, the V gene TRBV7-8, with a weak D call TRBD1 (6 bases). CDR3 size: 14 residues. V shed 4 bases and J shed 5 bases, with 12 bases lying between them. Germline CDR1 SGHVS, CDR2 FQNEAQ.

In this sample, this clone turned up once. Written as DNA, the CDR3 is TGTGCCTGGAGTAGGCTAGCGGGGGCCCGGTTCACAGATACGCAGTATTTT. It is translated as CAWSRLAGARFTDTQYF. The chain uses TRBV30 and TRBJ2-3; 10 nucleotides align to TRBD2. Trimming cost V 2 bases and J 2 bases; bases outside gene matches: 10. The CDR3 consists of 17 residues. Germline V lookup: CDR1 GTSNPN, CDR2 SVGIG (reference sequence).

The chain joins TRBV10-1 to TRBJ2-7; D perhaps matches TRBD2 (5 bases). The V end was cut by 4 bases, the J end by 6 bases, with 13 bases between. This CDR3 has 13 amino acids. Germline V lookup: CDR1 WNHNN, CDR2 SYGVQD (reference sequence). The CDR3 sequence is CASSVTTSGEQYF. The CDR3 nucleotides read TGCGCCAGCAGTGTGACTACTTCAGGCGAGCAGTACTTC.

The CDR3 DNA is TGTGCCAGCAGCCGGCAGGGGGCCAACTCTGGAAACACCATATATTTT. The encoded protein is CASSRQGANSGNTIYF. V usage is TRBV5-4 and J usage is TRBJ1-3, with 8 bases identical to TRBD1. The CDR3 sequence is 16 residues long. Germline CDR1 reads SGHNT; CDR2 reads YYREEE (reference sequence). Trimming took 4 bases from V and 0 from J; bases not matched to a gene: 6.

The CDR3 here is CASSLEQGEQYF. CDR3 bases: TGTGCCAGCAGCTTGGAGCAGGGCGAGCAGTACTTC. The V call is TRBV5-8, the J call TRBJ2-7, with a tentative D call TRBD1 (5 bases). V gave up 0 bases and J gave up 6 bases, with 7 bases separating them. This CDR3 contains 12 residues. Looked up from germline, CDR1 is SGHTS and CDR2 is YDEGEE.

The CDR3 here is CASSPSGGATDTQYF. For the CDR3, the DNA is TGTGCCAGCAGCCCTAGCGGGGGGGCCACAGATACGCAGTATTTT. This chain joins TRBV3-1 (or the pseudogene TRBV3-2) and TRBJ2-3; TRBD2 aligns across 12 bases. Germline-derived CDR1 and CDR2 are LGHDT and YNNKEL (reference sequence). The CDR3 has 15 amino acids. Unmatched junction bases numbered 1, after V lost 4 bases and J lost 2 bases.

The J gene is TRBJ2-3, the V gene TRBV19, with TRBD1 as a possible D gene (6 bases). V shed 10 bases and J shed 4 bases, with 18 bases lying between them. The CDR3 totals 14 residues. The germline V gene encodes CDR1 LNHDA and CDR2 SQIVND (reference sequence). The CDR3 bases are TGTGCCATATCCGTCAGGGGATCCGCAGATACGCAGTATTTT. This codes for CAISVRGSADTQYF.

In this sample, this clone turned up a few times. The chain links TRBV19 to TRBJ2-2; 9 bases are a match to TRBD2. Germline V gives CDR1 LNHDA, CDR2 SQIVND (reference sequence). The CDR3 runs 16 residues. V shed 2 bases and J 3 bases; nucleotides not matched to a gene: 4. In DNA form, the CDR3 reads TGTGCCAGTAGTATAAGCGGGGGGACCTACACCGGGGAGCTGTTTTTT. Its translation: CASSISGGTYTGELFF. Complete variable domain (other parts from reference TRBV19 and TRBJ2-2): DGGITQSPKYLFRKEGQNVTLSCEQNLNHDAMYWYRQDPGQGLRLIYYSQIVNDFQKGDIAEGYSVSREKKESFPLTVTSAQKNPTAFYLCASSISGGTYTGELFFGEGSRLTVL.

V is TRBV4-1 and J is TRBJ1-4, with TRBD1 identical over 8 bases. CDR3 length: 15 amino acids. V was clipped by 3 bases and J by 6 bases; unmatched bases: 6. Germline loops: CDR1 MGHRA, CDR2 YSYEKL. The CDR3 loop is CASSHEDRADEKLFF. CDR3 coding DNA: TGCGCCAGCAGCCATGAGGACAGGGCCGATGAAAAACTGTTTTTT.

The chain combines TRBV25-1 with TRBJ1-3, with D possibly being TRBD1 (6 bases). CDR1 is MGHDK and CDR2 is SYGVNS in the germline V gene. CDR3 length: 14 residues. V gave up 1 base and J gave up 2 bases, with 6 bases separating them. The CDR3 bases are TGTGCCAGCAGTGAATCAGGGGCTGGAAACACCATATATTTT. Translated, it gives CASSESGAGNTIYF.

For this clone: The sample has other DNA sequences that encode this CDR3 too. The rearrangement joins TRBV7-2 to TRBJ1-3; D uncertain. CDR3 length: 15 residues. Looked up from germline, CDR1 is SGHTA and CDR2 is FQGNSA. V lost 2 bases and J 0 bases, leaving 8 bases between the germline ends. CDR3 bases: TGTGCCAGCAGCTTAAGCGGGGACTCTGGAAACACCATATATTTT. Its protein product is CASSLSGDSGNTIYF.

The J gene is TRBJ1-2, the V gene TRBV5-4; D remains ambiguous. The CDR3 consists of 16 residues. The V gene's germline CDR1 is SGHNT and CDR2 YYREEE (reference sequence). V was cut by 4 bases and J by 4 bases, with 20 bases left in between. CDR3 sequence: CASSRFGQPGIYGYTF. CDR3 coding DNA: TGTGCCAGCAGCCGCTTTGGGCAGCCGGGAATCTATGGCTACACCTTC.

Details on this clone: Germline and junction disagree at one end, which may indicate a read error. The V and J genes are TRBV7-2 and TRBJ2-7; TRBD1 agrees at 7 bases. The CDR3 totals 15 residues. Germline values: CDR1 SGHTA, CDR2 FQGNSA. CDR3 DNA sequence: TGTGCCAGCAGTTTAGTTGGGACAGACCCCTACGAGCAGTACTTC. The encoded protein is CASSLVGTDPYEQYF.

The chain joins TRBV29-1 to TRBJ1-1; unclear D gene. Germline V gives CDR1 SQVTM, CDR2 ANQGSEA. This CDR3 region has 13 residues. V lost 4 bases, J lost 2 bases, and 11 bases lay in between. Here the CDR3 reads CSVVGSTNTEAFF. The DNA for the CDR3 is TGCAGCGTTGTAGGGAGTACAAACACTGAAGCTTTCTTT.

V gene TRBV7-2 combines with J gene TRBJ2-3; D possibly corresponds to TRBD2 (5 bases). The germline V gene encodes CDR1 SGHTA and CDR2 FQGNSA. The CDR3 has 14 residues. V lost 0 bases and J lost 1, with 5 bases in between. The DNA of the CDR3 is TGTGCCAGCAGCTTAGCGCGGGGCACAGATACGCAGTATTTT. Residues: CASSLARGTDTQYF.

This clone came up once. The chain uses TRBV4-1 and TRBJ1-4; TRBD1 aligns across 7 bases. V was clipped by 1 base and J by 2 bases; unmatched bases: 1. The germline V gene has CDR1 MGHRA and CDR2 YSYEKL. CDR3 length equals 15 residues. The CDR3, as DNA: TGCGCCAGCAGCCAAGGACAGGGTACTAATGAAAAACTGTTTTTT. This encodes CASSQGQGTNEKLFF.

This chain uses TRBV12-3 or TRBV12-4 with TRBJ1-2, with TRBD1 identical over 10 bases. The CDR3 sequence is 13 residues long. V shed 8 bases and J 5 bases; nucleotides not matched to a gene: 5. CDR3 residues: CASWTGGLYGYTF. The CDR3, as DNA: TGTGCCAGCTGGACAGGGGGTTTATATGGCTACACCTTC.

The chain uses TRBV7-3 and TRBJ1-1; D is unclear. Germline V gives CDR1 SGHTA, CDR2 FQGTGA. Trimming stripped 4 bases from V and 1 base from J, with 7 bases between. The CDR3 has 13 amino acids. CDR3 sequence: CASSSRANTEAFF. As DNA, the CDR3 is TGTGCCAGCAGCTCGAGAGCGAACACTGAAGCTTTCTTT. The full variable domain, its missing parts supplied by reference TRBV7-3 and TRBJ1-1, is GAGVSQTPSNKVTEKGKYVELRCDPISGHTALYWYRQSLGQGPEFLIYFQGTGAADDSGLPNDRFFAVRPEGSVSTLKIQRTERGDSAVYLCASSSRANTEAFFGQGTRLTVV.

The chain joins TRBV6-2 or TRBV6-3 to TRBJ1-1, with D tentatively TRBD1 (5 bases). This CDR3 has 14 amino acids. V shed 4 bases and J shed 4 bases, with 13 bases lying between them. Germline CDR1 MNHEY, CDR2 SVGEGT. The CDR3 spells CASSSAGGSTEAFF. The CDR3 DNA reads TGTGCCAGCAGTTCCGCCGGGGGGAGCACTGAAGCTTTCTTT.

This clone was seen once. The chain uses TRBV28 and TRBJ1-2; perhaps TRBD1 as D (6 bases). Germline CDR1 is MDHEN and CDR2 is SYDVKM. Trimming shortened V by 2 bases and J by 2 bases, and 9 bases separated the two germline ends. There are 14 residues in the CDR3. In nucleotides, the CDR3 is TGTGCCAGCAGTTTAGGAGACAGGAACTATGGCTACACCTTC. It encodes CASSLGDRNYGYTF.

The CDR3 sequence: CASSLAVASGAQETQYF. The DNA of the CDR3 is TGTGCCAGCAGCTTGGCCGTGGCTAGCGGGGCACAAGAGACCCAGTACTTC. The chain is built from TRBV5-5 and TRBJ2-5, with 9 bases that match TRBD2. With V trimmed by 0 bases and J by 2 bases, 8 bases remained unmatched. The CDR3 extends over 17 amino acids. From germline, CDR1 is SGHKS and CDR2 YYEKEE (reference sequence).

This clone was counted a few times. This rearrangement joins TRBV7-2 to TRBJ2-3; a possible D gene is TRBD2 (5 bases). The length of the CDR3 is 14 residues. Germline V lookup: CDR1 SGHTA, CDR2 FQGNSA. V lost 1 base and J lost 6, with 11 bases in between. In DNA form, the CDR3 reads TGTGCCAGCAGCTTAGGTCTAGCCCCCGATACGCAGTATTTT. The encoded protein is CASSLGLAPDTQYF.